This T cell receptor beta chain was documented in a study of cytomegalovirus exposure and HLA in healthy donors. As for the study in general: A prior analysis found 95 million to 140 million unique TCR beta sequences from 150 million to 200 million T cells.

From germline, CDR1 is MDHEN and CDR2 SYDVKM. This CDR3 has 11 amino acids. Trimming pared 7 bases from V and 3 bases from J, leaving 7 bases between. PCR involved 60 Vbeta and 13 Jbeta primers. Clones were sequenced by immunoSEQ multiplex PCR, and TCRdb holds only the in-frame ones, with some missing. The sample includes around 180,000 clones, approximately 80% of them seen just once. This receptor was obtained from a woman between 50 and 59 years old in good health and CMV-seronegative. The chain links TRBV28 to TRBJ2-7, with no clear D. Sample: PBMCs. In DNA, the CDR3 is TGTGCCAGCAAGCTCCTCTACGAGCAGTACTTC. It yields the protein CASKLLYEQYF. Complete variable domain (other parts from reference TRBV28 and TRBJ2-7): DVKVTQSSRYLVKRTGEKVFLECVQDMDHENMFWYRQDPGLGLRLIYFSYDVKMKEKGDIPEGYSVSREKKERFSLILESASTNQTSMYLCASKLLYEQYFGPGTRLTVT.